Sequencing of this T cell receptor (beta chain) was carried out in a study of blood T cell repertoires in COVID-19. Background on the study: PBMCs, B-cell-depleted T cells, or T cells provided the cDNA or gDNA that made up the material.

V was pared by 0 bases and J by 7 bases, with 9 bases between. The CDR3 loop spans 13 amino acids. Germline assignment: CDR1 MNHNY and CDR2 SVGAGI (reference sequence). The repertoire was sequenced with immunoSEQ multiplex PCR; TCRdb's copy has only in-frame clones and lacks some. The table has 200,000 or so clones, roughly nine tenths seen once. The V and J genes are TRBV6-6 and TRBJ1-2; D unclear. The sequence derives from a man in his fifties or sixties with COVID-19, enrolled during active disease. The sample consisted of peripheral blood. This CDR3 is CASSYSPGVGYTF. The CDR3 coding sequence is TGTGCCAGCAGTTACTCGCCCGGGGTTGGCTACACCTTC.